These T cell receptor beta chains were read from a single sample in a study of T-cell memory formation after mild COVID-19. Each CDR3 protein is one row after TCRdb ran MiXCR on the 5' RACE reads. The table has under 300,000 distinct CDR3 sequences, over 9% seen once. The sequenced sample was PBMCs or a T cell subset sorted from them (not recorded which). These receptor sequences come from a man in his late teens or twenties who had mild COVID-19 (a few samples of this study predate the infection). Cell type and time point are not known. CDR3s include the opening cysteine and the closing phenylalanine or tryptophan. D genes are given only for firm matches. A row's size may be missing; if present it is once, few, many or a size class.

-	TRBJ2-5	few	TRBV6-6	TGTGCCAGCACTGAATTTAACACAGGGGAGACCCAGTACTTC	CASTEFNTGETQYF
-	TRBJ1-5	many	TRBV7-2	TGCGCCAGCAGCTTGGAACCCAATCAGCCCCAGCATTTT	CASSLEPNQPQHF
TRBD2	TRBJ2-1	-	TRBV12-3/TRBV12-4	TGTGCCAGCACCGGGTCTAGCGGGAGATACAATGAGCAGTTCTTC	CASTGSSGRYNEQFF
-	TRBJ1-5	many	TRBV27	TGTGCCAGCAGTTTTGATCGTACCCTCGGTCAGCCCCAGCATTTT	CASSFDRTLGQPQHF
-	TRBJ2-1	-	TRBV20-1	TGCAGTGCTAAAGTCCCCAACGGGGTTGAGCAGTTCTTC	CSAKVPNGVEQFF
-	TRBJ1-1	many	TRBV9	TGTGCCAGCAGCACGGGAATTCGGGACACTGAAGCTTTCTTT	CASSTGIRDTEAFF
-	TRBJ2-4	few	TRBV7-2	TGTGCCAGCAGCTTATGGGGGGGCCTGGAAAACATTCAGTACTTC	CASSLWGGLENIQYF
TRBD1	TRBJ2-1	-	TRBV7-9	TGTGCCAGCACTCTCAGAGACCGGGGACAGCGATACAATGAGCAGTTCTTC	CASTLRDRGQRYNEQFF
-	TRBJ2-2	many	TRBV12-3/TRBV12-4	TGTGCCAGCAGTGCCTACGTGGGGAACACCGGGGAGCTGTTTTTT	CASSAYVGNTGELFF
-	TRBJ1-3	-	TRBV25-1	TGTGCCAGCAGTGAATTGATAGGGGGCTCTGGAAACACCATATATTTT	CASSELIGGSGNTIYF
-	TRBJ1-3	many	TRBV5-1	TGCGCCAGCAGCCCACAGGGTAGGGGTTCTGGAAACACCATATATTTT	CASSPQGRGSGNTIYF
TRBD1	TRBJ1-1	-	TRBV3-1	TGTGCCAGCAGCCAAGCGGAGGACAGGTCGAACACTGAAGCTTTCTTT	CASSQAEDRSNTEAFF
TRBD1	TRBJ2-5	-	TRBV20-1	TGCAGTGCCCGTACAGGCCTGGGACAGGCGGGAGAGACCCAGTACTTC	CSARTGLGQAGETQYF
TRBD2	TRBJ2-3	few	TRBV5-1	TGCGCCAGCAGCTTGGATGGAGCGGGAGGTTCGGATACGCAGTATTTT	CASSLDGAGGSDTQYF
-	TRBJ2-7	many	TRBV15	TGTGCCACCAGCAAGCAGGAAAGCTACGAGCAGTACTTC	CATSKQESYEQYF
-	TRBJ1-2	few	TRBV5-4	TGTGCCAGCAGCTACGATACAGGGCTTCATGGCTACACCTTC	CASSYDTGLHGYTF
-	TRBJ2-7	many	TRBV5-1	TGCGCCAGCTCCCCGTTCCCGGGGACCCACGAGCAGTACTTC	CASSPFPGTHEQYF
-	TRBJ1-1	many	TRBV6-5	TGTGCCAGCAGTTACCGGGGGGACACTGAAGCTTTCTTT	CASSYRGDTEAFF
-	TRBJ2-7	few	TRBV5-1	TGCGCCAGCAGCTTGGGGACCGTCTGGGAGCAGTACTTC	CASSLGTVWEQYF
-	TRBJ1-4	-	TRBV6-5	TGTGCCAGCAGTCGCGCGACCGGGGCGGTTAATGAAAAACTGTTTTTT	CASSRATGAVNEKLFF
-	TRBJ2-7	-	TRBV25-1	TGTGCCAGCAGTGAATTGGACGAGCAGTACTTC	CASSELDEQYF
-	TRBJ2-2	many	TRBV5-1	TGCGCCAGCAGCTTGGTGGGGTCACTGAACACCGGGGAGCTGTTTTTT	CASSLVGSLNTGELFF
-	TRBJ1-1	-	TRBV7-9	TGTGCCAGCAATCAGGGGCCATTGAACACTGAAGCTTTCTTT	CASNQGPLNTEAFF
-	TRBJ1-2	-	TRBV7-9	TGTGCCAGCAGCTGGGAAGATGGCTACACCTTC	CASSWEDGYTF
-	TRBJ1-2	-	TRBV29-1	TGCAGCGTTGAAGCTTTTGGGACGGATTATGGCTACACCTTC	CSVEAFGTDYGYTF
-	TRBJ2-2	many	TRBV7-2	TGTGCCAGCAGATTCCGGGATAACACCGGGGAGCTGTTTTTT	CASRFRDNTGELFF
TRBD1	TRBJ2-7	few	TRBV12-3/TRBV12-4	TGTGCCAGCAGTTTCACAGGGGGAATCTACGAGCAGTACTTC	CASSFTGGIYEQYF
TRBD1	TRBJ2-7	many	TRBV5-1	TGCGCCAGCAGCCCTGACAGGGCCTACGAGCAGTACTTC	CASSPDRAYEQYF
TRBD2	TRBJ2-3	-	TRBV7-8	TGTGCCAGCAGCTTAGGAGTAGCGGGGGGGGATACGCAGTATTTT	CASSLGVAGGDTQYF
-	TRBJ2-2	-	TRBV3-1	TGTGCCAGCAGCATGAGACCCGGGGAGCTGTTTTTT	CASSMRPGELFF
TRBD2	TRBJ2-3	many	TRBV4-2	TGTGCCAGCAGCCAACGGGGGGGCACAGATACGCAGTATTTT	CASSQRGGTDTQYF
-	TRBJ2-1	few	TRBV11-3	TGTGCCAGCAGCTTAGGTCTAGGGGGGAATGAGCAGTTCTTC	CASSLGLGGNEQFF
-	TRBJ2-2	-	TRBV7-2	TGTGCCAGCACGGACAGTTGGACCGGGGAGCTGTTTTTT	CASTDSWTGELFF
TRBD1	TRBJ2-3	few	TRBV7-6	TGTGCCAGCAGCTTTGAGACAGGGCCCTCAGCTACGCAGTATTTT	CASSFETGPSATQYF
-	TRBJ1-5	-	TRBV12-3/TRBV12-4	TGTGCCAGCAGCCCCAGGGCCCAGCCCCAGCATTTT	CASSPRAQPQHF
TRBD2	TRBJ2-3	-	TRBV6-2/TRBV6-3	TGTGCCAGCAGTCTTAAGGGACTAGCGGGGCTCACAGATACGCAGTATTTT	CASSLKGLAGLTDTQYF
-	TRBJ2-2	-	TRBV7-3	TGTGCCAGCGGGAGTAGTAGCGGAAACACCGGGGAGCTGTTTTTT	CASGSSSGNTGELFF
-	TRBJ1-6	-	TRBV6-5	TGTGCCGGCAGCTCCCCTCGGACAGATCCAGGTTCACCCCTCCACTTT	CAGSSPRTDPGSPLHF
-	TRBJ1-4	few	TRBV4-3	TGCGCCAGCAGTTTGGGCGAGGGGGGGCTTTCAAAAAATGGACTGTTTTTT	CASSLGEGGLSKNGLFF
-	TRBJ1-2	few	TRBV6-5	TGTGCCAGCAGTTACCGCCCGGTCTATGGCTACACCTTC	CASSYRPVYGYTF